The clone carrying this T cell receptor (beta chain) has ten or more counts. By two-round multiplex PCR, the TCR beta CDR3 was amplified from genomic DNA. The authors ran first-round PCR with primers specific to each TRBV and TRBJ gene. Using its own MiXCR run on the multiplex PCR reads, TCRdb lists one record per CDR3 protein. The table shows 11,000 to 15,000 distinct CDR3 sequences, with around 40% occurring only once. This sample is drawn from a study of prognosis after radiotherapy for stage I lung cancer. The length of the CDR3 is 15 residues. Germline V gene lookup returns CDR1 SNHLY and CDR2 FYNNEI. The junction had 7 bases not matched to a gene; V was cut back by 6 bases and J by 5 bases.

The receptor comes from a donor of 50 years or more with non-small cell lung cancer. The rearrangement uses TRBV2 and TRBJ1-6; TRBD1 aligns across 7 bases. The material was PBMCs, obtained before or after stereotactic body radiation therapy (not recorded which). The CDR3 protein is CASRGPGQNNSPLHF. The DNA of the CDR3 is TGTGCCAGCAGGGGTCCGGGACAGAATAATTCACCCCTCCACTTT.